Described below is a single T cell receptor beta chain sequence and its context. No antigen is known for it. This sample stems from a study of vaccination effects on CD4 cells after COVID-19. Across the study: Either the BNT162b2 or mRNA-1273 vaccine was given to participants in two doses. Whole-study findings and limits: Healthy vaccinees had only 1 of 255 vaccine-induced clones cross-react with common cold coronaviruses.

CD4+ T cells specific for antigen were expanded with viral peptide pools by the ViraFEST assay before sequencing. Scientists isolated CD4+ T cells after a roughly 9-day culture period ended. Negative nucleocapsid antibody tests before and after vaccination confirmed no previous SARS-CoV-2 infection. A few million PBMC were placed in each well, which was supplemented with approximately 10 IU/ml IL-2 and approximately 9.2 ug/ml peptides. IL-2 medium took the place of half the medium on both days 3 and 7. TCRdb's copy holds only in-frame clones and misses some; the assay was immunoSEQ multiplex PCR. This table has fewer than 55,000 clones, more than 75% appearing once. Germline V gives CDR1 MNHEY, CDR2 SMNVEV (reference sequence). V lost 6 bases and J lost 8, with 17 bases in between. This CDR3 has 14 amino acids.

The chain links TRBV27 to TRBJ1-3; D may be TRBD1 (5 bases). Sequencing used CD4+ T cells from PBMCs cultured with HCoV-OC43 spike peptides, obtained before COVID-19 vaccination. Subset reported: HCoV-OC43 spike overlapping peptide pool stimulation. This receptor was obtained from a human donor who received a COVID-19 vaccine. The CDR3 sequence is CASRLSRGRDTIYF. DNA of the CDR3: TGTGCCAGCAGACTTTCTAGGGGCCGGGACACCATATATTTT.